The source of this T cell receptor beta chain is a study of cytomegalovirus exposure and HLA in healthy donors. Study findings and constraints: A later analysis found that most CMV-associated TCR beta chains appeared HLA-restricted.

These donors counted as nominally healthy when sampled, but unrecorded immune exposures were likely. Comment on this clone: Its antigen is not identified.

PCR involved 60 Vbeta and 13 Jbeta primers. Sequenced by immunoSEQ multiplex PCR; TCRdb stores in-frame clones only, minus some. In the table there are 90,000 to 120,000 clones, less than 85% of which are singletons. There are 14 residues in the CDR3. Germline V gives CDR1 LNHDA, CDR2 SQIVND (reference sequence). Trimming removed 5 bases from V and 7 bases from J, with 14 bases in between. This TCR was recovered from a woman under 30 in good health and CMV-seropositive. The chain links TRBV19 to TRBJ1-4, with D maybe TRBD1 (6 bases). Source material: PBMCs. CDR3 protein: CASSRGGGGEKLFF. The CDR3, as DNA: TGTGCCAGTAGTCGGGGGGGCGGTGGTGAAAAACTGTTTTTT.